Listed here are 26 T cell receptor beta chains from one sample, sequenced in a study of cytomegalovirus exposure and HLA in healthy donors. Produced via immunoSEQ multiplex PCR; TCRdb's table is partial and in-frame only. The sample contains some 90,000 clones, around 96% of which appear only once. The sample comprised PBMCs. All receptors come from a man between 18 and 35 years old in good health and CMV-seronegative.

The rearrangement joins TRBV2 to TRBJ2-1; TRBD2 agrees at 12 bases. V lost 4 bases to trimming and J lost 4 bases; unmatched junction nucleotides: 5. CDR3 length: 16 residues. The germline CDR1 and CDR2 sequences are SNHLY and FYNNEI. In DNA, the CDR3 is TGTGCCAGCAGTGCTCAGACTAGCGGGAGTTACAATGAGCAGTTCTTC. This sequence encodes CASSAQTSGSYNEQFF.

The chain carries TRBV7-9 and TRBJ2-1; TRBD2 matches 16 bases. This CDR3 is 19 amino acids long. J was trimmed by 2 bases and V by 4 bases; bases with no gene match: 8. Germline loops: CDR1 SEHNR, CDR2 FQNEAQ (reference sequence). CDR3: CASSSTGTSGRAPYNEQFF. The CDR3 coding sequence is TGTGCCAGCAGCTCCACCGGGACTAGCGGGAGGGCCCCCTACAATGAGCAGTTCTTC. The full variable domain, rest sourced from reference TRBV7-9 and TRBJ2-1, is DTGVSQNPRHKITKRGQNVTFRCDPISEHNRLYWYRQTLGQGPEFLTYFQNEAQLEKSRLLSDRFSAERPKGSFSTLEIQRTEQGDSAMYLCASSSTGTSGRAPYNEQFFGPGTRLTVL.

This rearrangement joins TRBV5-1 to TRBJ2-5, with D perhaps matching TRBD2 (5 bases). V lost 2 bases, J lost 2 bases, and 7 bases lay in between. Germline V gene lookup returns CDR1 SGHRS and CDR2 YFSETQ. This CDR3 has 13 amino acids. CDR3 coding DNA: TGCGCCAGCAGCTTAGCGGCACAAGAGACCCAGTACTTC. Translated: CASSLAAQETQYF.

DNA of the CDR3: TGTGCCAGCAGCCCCCCGGGACAGGGGGCCGGGAATGAGCAGTTCTTC. It specifies CASSPPGQGAGNEQFF. The V gene is TRBV5-4, the J gene TRBJ2-1; TRBD1 matches at 12 bases. Germline V lookup: CDR1 SGHNT, CDR2 YYREEE (reference sequence). The V segment lost 4 bases and the J segment 7 bases; nucleotides outside the gene matches: 9. The CDR3 is made up of 16 amino acids.

V and J are TRBV12-2 and TRBJ1-2. TRBV12-2 is a listed pseudogene. This CDR3 spans 17 amino acids. The CDR3 spells CASRLASCEGLDYGYTF. The CDR3 DNA reads as TGTGCAAGTCGCTTAGCGTCTTGCGAGGGTTTAGACTATGGCTACACCTTC.

The chain has TRBV5-1 and TRBJ1-2, with 8 positions matching TRBD1. Trimming removed 4 bases from V and 6 bases from J; junction bases left unmatched: 14. The CDR3 covers 16 residues. Germline V gene data show CDR1 as SGHRS and CDR2 as YFSETQ. The CDR3 DNA follows: TGCGCCAGCAGCGCAAACCTACAGGGGGTAGGGAATGGCTACACCTTC. Translated, it gives CASSANLQGVGNGYTF.

V usage is TRBV5-6 and J usage is TRBJ1-5; D gene uncertain. The length of the CDR3 is 15 residues. Trimming stripped 2 bases from V and 2 bases from J, with 11 bases between. Germline CDR1 reads SGHDT; CDR2 reads YYEEEE. As DNA, the CDR3 is TGTGCCAGCAGCTTTGGCACCGGGGGCAATCAGCCCCAGCATTTT. Its translation: CASSFGTGGNQPQHF.

V usage is TRBV7-2 and J usage is TRBJ2-5; 9 bases align to TRBD1. Germline V gene data show CDR1 as SGHTA and CDR2 as FQGNSA. This CDR3 region has 15 residues. Trimming removed 5 bases from V and 4 bases from J; junction bases left unmatched: 8. The DNA of the CDR3 is TGTGCCAGCAGCGGCCGGGACAGGGTCTTAGAGACCCAGTACTTC. This encodes CASSGRDRVLETQYF.

V is TRBV27 and J is TRBJ1-1; the match to TRBD1 covers 11 bases. With V trimmed by 2 bases and J by 11 bases, 4 bases remained unmatched. CDR3 length equals 13 residues. Germline V gene lookup returns CDR1 MNHEY and CDR2 SMNVEV (reference sequence). The CDR3 nucleotides read TGTGCCAGCAGTTTAGGGACAGGGGGGAATGCTTTCTTT. This codes for CASSLGTGGNAFF.

The genes are TRBV19 and TRBJ2-2; D gene ambiguous. Germline loops: CDR1 LNHDA, CDR2 SQIVND (reference sequence). The V and J ends lost 4 bases and 4 bases respectively, with 7 bases between them. CDR3 length: 13 amino acids. The CDR3: CASSTTVTGELFF. CDR3 bases: TGTGCCAGTAGTACCACAGTCACCGGGGAGCTGTTTTTT.

The chain joins TRBV7-9 to TRBJ2-7, with TRBD2 identical over 7 bases. The CDR3 totals 16 residues. Unmatched junction bases numbered 15, after V lost 4 bases and J lost 6 bases. CDR1 is SEHNR, CDR2 FQNEAQ, per germline (reference sequence). The CDR3 protein is CASSSHPGAPGGEQYF. The CDR3 nucleotides read TGTGCCAGCAGCTCCCACCCCGGCGCTCCGGGGGGCGAGCAGTACTTC.

The J gene is TRBJ2-5, the V gene TRBV19, with 8 bases lining up with TRBD2. V lost 3 bases to trimming and J lost 4 bases; unmatched junction nucleotides: 10. Germline V gene sequence: CDR1 LNHDA, CDR2 SQIVND (reference sequence). The CDR3 length is 16 residues. CDR3 sequence (DNA): TGTGCCAGTAGTATCCGGACGGGAGGGCCGGGAGAGACCCAGTACTTC. Translating gives CASSIRTGGPGETQYF. Complete variable domain (other parts from reference TRBV19 and TRBJ2-5): DGGITQSPKYLFRKEGQNVTLSCEQNLNHDAMYWYRQDPGQGLRLIYYSQIVNDFQKGDIAEGYSVSREKKESFPLTVTSAQKNPTAFYLCASSIRTGGPGETQYFGPGTRLLVL.

The chain uses TRBV30 and TRBJ2-7; the D gene is possibly TRBD2 (6 bases). CDR1 is GTSNPN and CDR2 is SVGIG in the germline V gene (reference sequence). V lost 4 bases, J lost 7 bases, and 14 bases lay in between. The CDR3 loop spans 12 amino acids. The CDR3 is CAWTPIGREQYF. For the CDR3, the DNA is TGTGCCTGGACCCCCATTGGGAGGGAGCAGTACTTC.

This sequence joins TRBV27 and TRBJ2-2; D is unclear. This CDR3 spans 17 amino acids. Germline CDR1 MNHEY, CDR2 SMNVEV (reference sequence). Trimming left V 7 bases short and J 0 bases short, with 18 bases between. The DNA of the CDR3 is TGTGCCAGCACCACCTATCACAGCTATCCGAACACCGGGGAGCTGTTTTTT. Its translation: CASTTYHSYPNTGELFF.

This clone appeared once. This chain uses TRBV6-6 with TRBJ2-1; the match to TRBD1 covers 7 bases. This CDR3 comprises 13 residues. The germline gives CDR1 MNHNY, CDR2 SVGAGI (reference sequence). Germline trimming cut 6 bases from V and 7 bases from J; bases unmatched to any gene: 6. The CDR3 loop reads CASRQDRTNEQFF. The CDR3 nucleotides read TGTGCCAGCAGACAGGACAGGACGAATGAGCAGTTCTTC.

The CDR3 nucleotides read TGTGCCAGCAGCTCCAGCGGGAGGGCATACAATGAGCAGTTCTTC. Translation gives CASSSSGRAYNEQFF. This chain uses TRBV7-6 with TRBJ2-1; TRBD2 matches at 10 bases. CDR3 length: 15 amino acids. Per germline, CDR1 SGHVS and CDR2 FNYEAQ. J was trimmed by 4 bases and V by 4 bases; bases with no gene match: 4.

DNA of the CDR3: TGTGCCAGCAGCCCTTACCCCTCAGGTGGATCTTTCTTT. This codes for CASSPYPSGGSFF. V is TRBV13 and J is TRBJ1-1; D unresolved. Between the trimmed V and J ends, which lost 5 bases and 12 bases, there was a span of 19 bases. The CDR3 sequence is 13 residues long. From germline, CDR1 is PRHDT and CDR2 FYEKMQ (reference sequence).

In DNA, the CDR3 is TGTGCCAGCTGCGGACAGGGGTTCTCTGAAGCTTTCTTT. Translation gives CASCGQGFSEAFF. The genes are TRBV2 and TRBJ1-1; TRBD1 agrees at 9 bases. Germline V gene data show CDR1 as SNHLY and CDR2 as FYNNEI. V trimming: 8 bases; J trimming: 6 bases; junction bases outside the gene matches: 7. The CDR3 is 13 residues long.

This chain joins TRBV18 and TRBJ1-1; D gene uncertain. CDR3 length: 14 residues. Trimming cost V 1 base and J 7 bases, with 13 bases left between them. CDR1 is KGHSH and CDR2 is LQKENI in the germline V gene. CDR3 in DNA: TGTGCCAGCTCACCACAAGCTTGGTTTAATGAAGCTTTCTTT. Protein: CASSPQAWFNEAFF.

This rearrangement joins TRBV9 to TRBJ1-4; D not resolved. The length of the CDR3 is 15 residues. CDR1 and CDR2 (germline): SGDLS, YYNGEE. Trimming removed 4 bases from V and 4 bases from J, with 14 bases in between. CDR3 sequence: CASSPRESYNEKLFF. The CDR3 nucleotides read TGTGCCAGCAGCCCAAGGGAGTCTTATAATGAAAAACTGTTTTTT.

The V gene is TRBV9, the J gene TRBJ2-3; D uncertain. The CDR3 consists of 13 residues. The germline gives CDR1 SGDLS, CDR2 YYNGEE. The V and J ends lost 0 bases and 6 bases respectively, with 8 bases between them. The CDR3 spells CASSVGTIDTQYF. The CDR3 coding sequence is TGTGCCAGCAGCGTAGGTACAATCGATACGCAGTATTTT.

V gene TRBV6-1 combines with J gene TRBJ2-2; D not resolved. The CDR3 runs 14 residues. Germline-derived CDR1 and CDR2 are MNHNS and SASEGT. Trimming cost V 4 bases and J 8 bases, with 14 bases left between them. The CDR3 protein is CASSASRPGGELFF. CDR3 sequence (DNA): TGTGCCAGCAGTGCGTCTAGACCCGGAGGGGAGCTGTTTTTT.

The chain joins TRBV11-2 to TRBJ2-1, with D possibly matching TRBD2 (5 bases). Trimming cost V 1 base and J 5 bases, with 15 bases left between them. CDR1 SGHAT and CDR2 FQNNGV come from the germline V gene. There are 16 residues in the CDR3. DNA for the CDR3: TGTGCCAGCAGCTTAGCTCTAGCCCCCATACACAATGAGCAGTTCTTC. This translates into CASSLALAPIHNEQFF. Full variable domain (outside the CDR3, taken from reference TRBV11-2 and TRBJ2-1): EAGVAQSPRYKIIEKRQSVAFWCNPISGHATLYWYQQILGQGPKLLIQFQNNGVVDDSQLPKDRFSAERLKGVDSTLKIQPAKLEDSAVYLCASSLALAPIHNEQFFGPGTRLTVL.

This chain uses TRBV9 with TRBJ2-1, with 12 bases identical to TRBD2. The ends lost 0 bases at V and 8 bases at J; junction bases unmatched: 3. This CDR3 has 15 residues. Per germline, CDR1 SGDLS and CDR2 YYNGEE. The DNA for the CDR3 is TGTGCCAGCAGCGTAGGACTAGCGGGAGACTATGAGCAGTTCTTC. This encodes CASSVGLAGDYEQFF.

The V and J genes are TRBV6-6 and TRBJ2-2, with 12 bases matching TRBD2. The germline V gene encodes CDR1 MNHNY and CDR2 SVGAGI (reference sequence). The CDR3 spans 15 residues. Trimming cost V 4 bases and J 3 bases; bases outside gene matches: 0. DNA for the CDR3: TGTGCCAGCAGTTCTAGCGGGAGGGACACCGGGGAGCTGTTTTTT. Translating gives CASSSSGRDTGELFF.

The chain is built from TRBV2 and TRBJ2-2; 10 positions agree with TRBD2. Germline V CDR1 and CDR2: SNHLY, FYNNEI. The CDR3 has 18 amino acids. The V and J ends lost 6 bases and 2 bases, in that order; junction bases with no gene match: 12. The DNA of the CDR3 is TGTGCCAGCAGGGGGAGAAATTTAGCGGGAGGAAACACCGGGGAGCTGTTTTTT. Translated, it gives CASRGRNLAGGNTGELFF.